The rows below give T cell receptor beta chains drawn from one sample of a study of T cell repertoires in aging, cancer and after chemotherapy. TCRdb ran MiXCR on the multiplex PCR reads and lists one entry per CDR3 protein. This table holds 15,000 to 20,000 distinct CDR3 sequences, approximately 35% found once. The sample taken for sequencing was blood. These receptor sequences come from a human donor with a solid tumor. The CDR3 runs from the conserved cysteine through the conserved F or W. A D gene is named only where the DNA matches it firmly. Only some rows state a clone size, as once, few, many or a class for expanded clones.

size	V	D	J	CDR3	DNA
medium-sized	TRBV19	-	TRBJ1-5	CASSTGYNQPQHF	TGTGCCAGTAGTACGGGTTACAATCAGCCCCAGCATTTT
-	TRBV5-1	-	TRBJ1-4	CASSRTAATNEKLFF	TGCGCCAGCAGCCGGACGGCTGCAACTAATGAAAAACTGTTTTTT
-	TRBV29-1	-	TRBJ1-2	CSVDLAEGNYGYTF	TGCAGCGTTGACTTGGCCGAGGGGAACTATGGCTACACCTTC
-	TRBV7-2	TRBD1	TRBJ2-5	CASSLGQLYQETQYF	TGTGCCAGCAGCTTGGGACAGTTATACCAAGAGACCCAGTACTTC
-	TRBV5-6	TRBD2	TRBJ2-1	CASSQGLAHYNEQFF	TGTGCCAGCAGCCAGGGACTAGCGCACTACAATGAGCAGTTCTTC
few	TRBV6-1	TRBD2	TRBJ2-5	CASSGGSGGAQTQYF	TGTGCCAGCAGTGGAGGGAGCGGGGGGGCTCAGACCCAGTACTTC
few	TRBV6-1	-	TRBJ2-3	CASSELRPSTDTQYF	TGTGCCAGCAGTGAACTTCGGCCGAGCACAGATACGCAGTATTTT
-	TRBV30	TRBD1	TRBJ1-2	CAWSGQGADYGYTF	TGTGCCTGGAGTGGACAGGGGGCTGACTATGGCTACACCTTC
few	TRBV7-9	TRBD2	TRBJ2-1	CASSATSGGANEQFF	TGTGCCAGCAGCGCGACTAGCGGGGGGGCAAATGAGCAGTTCTTC
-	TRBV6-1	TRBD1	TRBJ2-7	CASSEADRFSYEQYF	TGTGCCAGCAGTGAGGCGGACAGGTTCTCCTACGAGCAGTACTTC
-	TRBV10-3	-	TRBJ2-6	CAISATAGRSSGANVLTF	TGTGCCATTAGCGCTACGGCAGGGAGGAGCTCTGGGGCCAACGTCCTGACTTTC
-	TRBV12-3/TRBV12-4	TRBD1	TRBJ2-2	CASSFGAGGAGGELFF	TGTGCCAGCAGTTTTGGGGCAGGGGGCGCGGGCGGGGAGCTGTTTTTT
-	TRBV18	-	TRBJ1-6	CASSPRASDNSPLHF	TGTGCCAGCTCACCACGAGCATCAGATAATTCACCCCTCCACTTT
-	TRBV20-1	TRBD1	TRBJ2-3	CSARWDSSTDTQYF	TGCAGTGCTCGATGGGACAGCAGCACAGATACGCAGTATTTT
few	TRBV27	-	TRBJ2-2	CASSSHRDGGGELFF	TGTGCCAGCAGTTCCCACAGGGATGGTGGCGGGGAGCTGTTTTTT
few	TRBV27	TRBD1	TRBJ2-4	CASSRDRESIQYF	TGTGCCAGCAGTCGGGACAGGGAGAGCATTCAGTACTTC
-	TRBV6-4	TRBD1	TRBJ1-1	CATKRDRESTEAFF	TGTGCCACCAAGAGGGACAGGGAGTCGACTGAAGCTTTCTTT
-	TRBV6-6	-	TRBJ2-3	CASSEVSGSTDTQYF	TGTGCCAGCAGTGAAGTATCTGGGAGTACAGATACGCAGTATTTT
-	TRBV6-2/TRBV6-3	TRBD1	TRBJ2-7	CAGGQSRNSYEQYF	TGTGCCGGGGGACAGAGTAGGAACTCCTACGAGCAGTACTTC
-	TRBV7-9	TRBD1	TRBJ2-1	CASSRGTGYNEQFF	TGTGCCAGCAGCCGAGGGACAGGGTACAATGAGCAGTTCTTC
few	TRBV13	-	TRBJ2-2	CASSYQGTLGELFF	TGTGCCAGCAGCTACCAGGGGACTCTCGGGGAGCTGTTTTTT
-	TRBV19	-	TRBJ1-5	CASSILGQGIGNQPQHF	TGTGCCAGTAGTATTTTGGGGCAGGGGATCGGAAATCAGCCCCAGCATTTT
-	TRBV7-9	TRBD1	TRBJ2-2	CASTSKQGATGELFF	TGTGCCAGCACCTCAAAACAGGGGGCCACCGGGGAGCTGTTTTTT
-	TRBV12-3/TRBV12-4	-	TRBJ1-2	CASSTERYGYTF	TGTGCCAGCAGTACCGAGAGGTATGGCTACACCTTC
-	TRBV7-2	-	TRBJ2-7	CASSLNIGVPYEQYF	TGTGCCAGCAGCTTAAATATCGGGGTCCCCTACGAGCAGTACTTC
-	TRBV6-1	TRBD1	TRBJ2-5	CASSTGGGQETQYF	TGTGCCAGCAGCACAGGGGGCGGGCAAGAGACCCAGTACTTC
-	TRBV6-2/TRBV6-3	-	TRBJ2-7	CASSYGGGSYEQYF	TGTGCCAGCAGTTACGGGGGCGGGAGCTACGAGCAGTACTTC
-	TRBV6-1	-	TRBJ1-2	CASRSGTANYGYTF	TGTGCCAGCAGGTCCGGGACGGCGAACTATGGCTACACCTTC
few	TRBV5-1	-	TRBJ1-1	CASSKDTEAFF	TGCGCCAGCAGCAAGGACACTGAAGCTTTCTTT
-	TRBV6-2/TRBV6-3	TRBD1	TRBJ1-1	CASVGQSNTEAFF	TGTGCCAGCGTGGGACAGTCGAACACTGAAGCTTTCTTT
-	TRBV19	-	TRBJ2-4	CASSIGLAKNIQYF	TGTGCCAGTAGTATTGGTCTAGCCAAAAACATTCAGTACTTC
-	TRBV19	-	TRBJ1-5	CASSIETEWHHPQHF	TGTGCCAGTAGTATAGAGACAGAGTGGCATCACCCCCAGCATTTT
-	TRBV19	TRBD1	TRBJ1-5	CASTTPRTGYSNQPQHF	TGTGCCAGCACCACACCGCGGACAGGATATAGCAATCAGCCCCAGCATTTT
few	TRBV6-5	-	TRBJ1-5	CASSTQGNQPQHF	TGTGCCAGCAGTACGCAGGGGAATCAGCCCCAGCATTTT
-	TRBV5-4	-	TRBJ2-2	CASRGPNANTGELFF	TGTGCCAGCAGGGGGCCTAATGCGAACACCGGGGAGCTGTTTTTT
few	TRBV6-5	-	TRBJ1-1	CASVRGFRSDANEAFF	TGTGCCAGCGTAAGGGGCTTCCGTTCCGACGCCAATGAAGCTTTCTTT
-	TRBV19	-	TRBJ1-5	CASSGLGALGNQPQHF	TGTGCCAGTAGTGGTCTGGGGGCACTGGGCAATCAGCCCCAGCATTTT
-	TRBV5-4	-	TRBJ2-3	CASSGSGVRTDTQYF	TGTGCCAGCAGCGGGTCGGGGGTTAGGACAGATACGCAGTATTTT
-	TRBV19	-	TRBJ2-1	CASSIVSGPYNEQFF	TGTGCCAGTAGTATAGTCTCGGGGCCCTACAATGAGCAGTTCTTC
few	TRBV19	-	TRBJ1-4	CASSHLINEKLFF	TGTGCCAGTAGCCATCTTATAAATGAAAAACTGTTTTTT
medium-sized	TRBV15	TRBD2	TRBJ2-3	CATSTGLADTDTQYF	TGTGCCACCAGCACCGGACTAGCGGACACAGATACGCAGTATTTT
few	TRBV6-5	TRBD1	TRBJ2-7	CASSYRQGYEQYF	TGTGCCAGCAGTTACCGACAGGGCTACGAGCAGTACTTC
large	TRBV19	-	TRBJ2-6	CASSAGPGGANVLTF	TGTGCCAGTAGTGCCGGCCCCGGCGGGGCCAACGTCCTGACTTTC
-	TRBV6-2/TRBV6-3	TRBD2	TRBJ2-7	CASSSRLAGLYEQYF	TGTGCCAGCAGTTCAAGACTAGCGGGCCTCTACGAGCAGTACTTC
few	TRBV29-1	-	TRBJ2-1	CSVLTQDKGYNEQFF	TGCAGCGTCTTGACCCAGGATAAAGGCTACAATGAGCAGTTCTTC
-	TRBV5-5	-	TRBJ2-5	CASSQDIQETQYF	TGTGCCAGCAGCCAAGACATACAAGAGACCCAGTACTTC
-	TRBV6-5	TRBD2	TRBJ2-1	CASSWGLAGYNEQFF	TGTGCCAGCAGCTGGGGACTAGCGGGGTACAATGAGCAGTTCTTC
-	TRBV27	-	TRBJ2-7	CASSFTHGTRHEYEQYF	TGTGCCAGCAGTTTTACCCATGGGACCAGGCACGAATACGAGCAGTACTTC
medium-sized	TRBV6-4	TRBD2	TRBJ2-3	CASSETSGTDTQYF	TGTGCCAGCAGTGAGACTAGCGGCACAGATACGCAGTATTTT
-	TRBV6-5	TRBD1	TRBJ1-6	CASSYGTAILNSPLHF	TGTGCCAGCAGTTACGGGACAGCAATACTCAATTCACCCCTCCACTTT
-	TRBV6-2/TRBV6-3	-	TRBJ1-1	CASGRDQNTEAFF	TGTGCCAGTGGCAGGGATCAAAACACTGAAGCTTTCTTT
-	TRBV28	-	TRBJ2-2	CASAVWKGGAGELFF	TGTGCCAGCGCAGTGTGGAAAGGGGGGGCCGGGGAGCTGTTTTTT
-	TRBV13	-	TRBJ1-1	CASSLGRGQGTEAFF	TGTGCCAGCAGCTTAGGGCGGGGGCAGGGAACTGAAGCTTTCTTT
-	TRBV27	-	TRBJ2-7	CASSLPGGYEQYF	TGTGCCAGCAGTTTGCCCGGCGGGTACGAGCAGTACTTC
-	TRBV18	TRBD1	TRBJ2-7	CASSPQDGRGQEQYF	TGTGCCAGCTCACCACAGGATGGCAGGGGGCAAGAGCAGTACTTC
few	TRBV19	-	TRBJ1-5	CASSIRQYSNQPQHF	TGTGCCAGTAGTATTCGGCAATATAGCAATCAGCCCCAGCATTTT
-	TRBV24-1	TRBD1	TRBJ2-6	CATSDSLGTVASSGANVLTF	TGTGCCACCAGTGATTCTCTAGGGACAGTCGCGAGCTCTGGGGCCAACGTCCTGACTTTC
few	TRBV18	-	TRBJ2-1	CASSRDFSSDEQFF	TGTGCCAGCTCACGGGACTTCAGTAGTGATGAGCAGTTCTTC
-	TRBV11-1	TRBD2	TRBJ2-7	CASSRLAGDEEQYF	TGTGCCAGCAGCCGACTAGCGGGAGATGAAGAGCAGTACTTC
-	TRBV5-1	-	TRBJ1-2	CASRGSGGYTF	TGCGCCAGCAGAGGGAGCGGTGGCTACACCTTC